This TCR beta chain was documented in a study of T-cell reconstitution after alpha-beta-depleted transplantation in children. Points on this clonotype: The antigen is not known.

During its preparation, the TCRbeta library received unique molecular identifiers. TCRdb fed the PCR reads into MiXCR, producing one record per CDR3 protein. This sample carries about 900,000 distinct CDR3 sequences, about 29% of them seen once, and the ten largest clones take roughly 27%. The V end lost 5 bases, the J end lost 2 bases, and 12 bases lay between the germline ends. CDR3 length equals 14 residues. Germline V CDR1 and CDR2: SGHTA, FQGNSA. Findings and caveats of the study: Counts and diversity of T cells one year after transplant came mostly from newly produced T cells. Reportedly, only several hundred clones from non-depleted graft cells drove alpha-beta T-cell counts at about two months. In some patients, recipient T cells and intrathymic progenitors surviving conditioning explained high day-60 diversity.

Sequencing used PBMCs, mostly from graft donor cells, obtained 360 days after TCRalphabeta/CD19-depleted stem cell transplant. The chain has TRBV7-2 and TRBJ1-2; tentatively, D is TRBD1 (6 bases). The receptor was isolated from a boy under two years old who had a stem cell transplant for SCID, so the T cells may come from the graft donor. The CDR3 loop is CASSQSRGNYGYTF. The CDR3 bases are TGTGCCAGCAGCCAAAGCAGGGGAAACTATGGCTACACCTTC.